A single sample gave rise to the 21 T cell receptor beta chains below, sequenced in a study of T cell repertoires in cytomegalovirus infection. For these receptors, no antigen is known. TCRdb re-derived calls from the reads in MiXCR, one entry per CDR3 protein. The sample includes 750,000 to 900,000 distinct CDR3 sequences, under 35% seen only once; the top ten take 10% to 15%. The sample in question was cultured CD8+ T cells from PBMCs, obtained from culture after CMV antigen stimulation. The origin of the receptors is a human donor in good health (CMV status not recorded). Some clones in this sample may be carry-over from other donors' samples.

The J gene is TRBJ1-1, the V gene TRBV19, with unresolved D. V was pared by 7 bases and J by 1 base, with 7 bases between. The CDR3 runs to 12 residues. Germline V gene lookup returns CDR1 LNHDA and CDR2 SQIVND (reference sequence). This CDR3 reads CASMTTNTEAFF. CDR3 nucleotides: TGTGCCAGTATGACAACGAACACTGAAGCTTTCTTT.

This clonotype was counted only a few times. J is TRBJ2-6 and V is TRBV6-8, with D tentatively TRBD1 or TRBD2 (6 bases each). Germline V gene lookup returns CDR1 MNHGY and CDR2 SAAAGT. The V end lost 5 bases, the J end lost 5 bases, and 22 bases lay between the germline ends. CDR3 size: 18 residues. The CDR3 sequence: CASSPGGHLVFWANVLTF. CDR3 sequence (DNA): TGTGCCAGCAGTCCCGGGGGACACCTCGTTTTTTGGGCCAACGTCCTGACTTTC.

The chain joins TRBV29-1 to TRBJ2-2; 14 bases are a match to TRBD2. Germline CDR1 SQVTM, CDR2 ANQGSEA. With 6 bases clipped from V and 0 bases from J, the junction kept 3 bases outside the gene matches. The CDR3 loop spans 16 amino acids. The CDR3 DNA is TGCAGCGTCGGACTAGCGGGGGGAACGAACACCGGGGAGCTGTTTTTT. Translating gives CSVGLAGGTNTGELFF.

The chain uses TRBV29-1 and TRBJ1-1; D is ambiguous. The V gene lost 2 bases and the J gene lost 10 bases, with 20 bases spanning the gap. CDR1 SQVTM and CDR2 ANQGSEA come from the germline V gene. The CDR3 length is 14 residues. The CDR3, as DNA: TGCAGCGTTGAACCTCCTACTAGACAAAGTGGAGCTTTCTTT. This sequence encodes CSVEPPTRQSGAFF.

V gene TRBV4-1 combines with J gene TRBJ1-2; D remains unclear. There are 11 residues in the CDR3. The V gene's germline CDR1 is MGHRA and CDR2 YSYEKL. The V gene lost 4 bases and the J gene lost 6 bases, with 6 bases spanning the gap. The CDR3 DNA is TGCGCCAGCAGCCGGGAGGATGGCTACACCTTC. Translated: CASSREDGYTF.

This chain connects TRBV5-4 to TRBJ2-7; 12 bases agree with TRBD1. The germline CDR1 and CDR2 sequences are SGHNT and YYREEE (reference sequence). V shed 5 bases, J shed 10 bases, and the junction held 10 bases outside the gene matches. The CDR3 covers 14 residues. The CDR3 region has the DNA TGTGCCAGCAGAACCGGGACAGGGGGCGCGGGACAGTACGTC. Amino acids: CASRTGTGGAGQYV.

This clonotype was observed a handful of times. CDR3 DNA sequence: TGTGCCACCCTAGGCCGAGAGGCACCCCTCCACTTT. This sequence encodes CATLGREAPLHF. The J gene is TRBJ1-6, the V gene TRBV7-8; D uncertain. Per the germline V gene, CDR1 is SGHVS and CDR2 is FQNEAQ. The CDR3 runs to 12 residues. V lost 10 bases and J lost 11, with 15 bases in between.

This chain joins TRBV20-1 and TRBJ1-4; D not resolved. CDR3 length: 13 residues. V shed 5 bases and J shed 10 bases, with 17 bases lying between them. The germline V gene has CDR1 DFQATT and CDR2 SNEGSKA (reference sequence). The CDR3 sequence is CSASGSSSGKLFF. CDR3 nucleotides: TGCAGTGCTTCCGGGTCGTCGAGTGGAAAACTGTTTTTT.

This clonotype was observed a few times. This chain connects TRBV6-1 to TRBJ2-7; no definite D call. The CDR3 covers 19 residues. The germline V and J ends were trimmed by 2 bases and 4 bases, with 27 bases remaining between them. Germline V gene data show CDR1 as MNHNS and CDR2 as SASEGT. CDR3 residues: CASSELTMSLKTRIYEQYV. In nucleotides, the CDR3 is TGTGCCAGCAGTGAACTAACAATGAGCCTTAAAACTCGGATATACGAGCAGTACGTC.

The gene calls are TRBV7-9 and TRBJ1-1, with 8 bases lining up with TRBD1. The length of the CDR3 is 15 residues. V lost 6 bases to trimming and J lost 3 bases; unmatched junction nucleotides: 9. Germline V gives CDR1 SEHNR, CDR2 FQNEAQ (reference sequence). In DNA form, the CDR3 reads TGTGCCAGCAGGGGTACAGGGGGGCTTCACACTGAAGCTTTCTTT. Amino acids: CASRGTGGLHTEAFF.

V usage is TRBV7-3 and J usage is TRBJ2-3, with D uncertain. The CDR3 length is 16 residues. The V and J ends lost 5 bases and 6 bases respectively, with 21 bases between them. The germline V gene has CDR1 SGHTA and CDR2 FQGTGA. The CDR3 spells CASSKLRLAPVDTQYF. The CDR3 coding sequence is TGTGCCAGCAGCAAATTAAGGCTGGCTCCGGTTGATACGCAGTATTTT.

The rearrangement uses TRBV27 and TRBJ1-2; the match to TRBD1 covers 7 bases. Germline CDR1 reads MNHEY; CDR2 reads SMNVEV (reference sequence). V trimming: 5 bases; J trimming: 3 bases; junction bases outside the gene matches: 12. The CDR3 sequence is 16 residues long. For the CDR3, the DNA is TGTGCCAGCAGTCACCTCCGAGGGGGCGATCACTATGGCTACACCTTC. It yields the protein CASSHLRGGDHYGYTF.

This clonotype occurred many times. The rearrangement links TRBV27 to TRBJ1-5; D not resolved. Germline values: CDR1 MNHEY, CDR2 SMNVEV (reference sequence). The CDR3 extends over 15 amino acids. Deletions cut 3 bases from V and 0 bases from J, with 9 bases between. CDR3: CASSFGANSNQPQHF. The CDR3 coding sequence is TGTGCCAGCAGTTTCGGAGCTAATAGCAATCAGCCCCAGCATTTT.

This clonotype has ten or more counts. This CDR3 reads CASFLTPGTGSSGANVLTF. The CDR3 DNA sequence: TGTGCCAGTTTTCTAACCCCCGGGACAGGCAGCTCTGGGGCCAACGTCCTGACTTTC. The chain combines TRBV12-3 or TRBV12-4 with TRBJ2-6; 8 bases map to TRBD1. CDR3 length: 19 amino acids. V gave up 9 bases and J gave up 0 bases; unmatched junction bases: 16.

This clonotype came up a few times. The chain carries TRBV7-2 and TRBJ1-2, with a weak D call TRBD1 (5 bases). Trimming cost V 8 bases and J 6 bases, with 13 bases left between them. Looked up from germline, CDR1 is SGHTA and CDR2 is FQGNSA. The CDR3 runs 12 residues. CDR3 region: CASLGAGNGYTF. DNA for the CDR3: TGTGCCAGCCTCGGGGCAGGGAATGGCTACACCTTC.

The rearrangement joins TRBV11-1 to TRBJ1-3; D is possibly TRBD1 (6 bases). There are 15 residues in the CDR3. V gave up 5 bases and J gave up 1 base, with 12 bases separating them. CDR1 and CDR2 from the germline V gene are SGHAT and FQDESV (reference sequence). CDR3 sequence: CASSRFRGSGNTIYF. As DNA, the CDR3 is TGTGCCAGCAGCCGTTTCAGGGGATCTGGAAACACCATATATTTT. The variable domain in full, with the rest retrieved from reference TRBV11-1 and TRBJ1-3, is EAEVAQSPRYKITEKSQAVAFWCDPISGHATLYWYRQILGQGPELLVQFQDESVVDDSQLPKDRFSAERLKGVDSTLKIQPAELGDSAMYLCASSRFRGSGNTIYFGEGSWLTVV.

The chain combines TRBV5-6 with TRBJ1-2; 8 bases align to TRBD1. The V gene's germline CDR1 is SGHDT and CDR2 YYEEEE. Trimming at V came to 5 bases and at J to 4 bases, leaving 7 bases not matched to a gene. The CDR3 has 14 amino acids. The CDR3: CASSLRDRLYGYTF. The CDR3 nucleotides are TGTGCCAGCAGTCTCCGGGACAGGCTCTATGGCTACACCTTC.

V usage is TRBV4-1 and J usage is TRBJ2-2; no clear D. This CDR3 has 17 residues. In germline, CDR1 is MGHRA, CDR2 YSYEKL. V was cut by 0 bases and J by 1 base, with 12 bases left in between. The CDR3 DNA is TGCGCCAGCAGCCAAGACCCACAGCTTGAGAACACCGGGGAGCTGTTTTTT. This codes for CASSQDPQLENTGELFF.

As regards this clonotype: A much larger clone lies a single base off, so this may be a read error. V is TRBV12-3 or TRBV12-4 and J is TRBJ1-1, with no clear D. The germline V and J ends were trimmed by 6 bases and 0 bases, with 8 bases remaining between them. The length of the CDR3 is 13 residues. The CDR3 DNA reads as TGTGCCAGCAGAGGATGGATGAACACTGAAGCTTTCTTT. Its translation: CASRGWMNTEAFF.

This clonotype was recorded a few times. J is TRBJ2-1 and V is TRBV19; no clear D gene. The CDR3 is made up of 15 amino acids. Looked up from germline, CDR1 is LNHDA and CDR2 is SQIVND (reference sequence). V was cut by 1 base and J by 4 bases, with 11 bases left in between. This CDR3 reads CASSIGTRPYNEQFF. The CDR3 coding sequence is TGTGCCAGTAGTATAGGGACCCGGCCTTACAATGAGCAGTTCTTC.

This clonotype was counted between two and nine times. The CDR3 is CASSEWGMVNTEAFF. The CDR3 nucleotides read TGTGCCAGCAGTGAGTGGGGCATGGTGAACACTGAAGCTTTCTTT. The rearrangement links TRBV6-1 to TRBJ1-1; possibly TRBD1 for D (5 bases). This CDR3 spans 15 amino acids. Trimming took 3 bases from V and 0 from J, leaving 11 bases between them. Looked up from germline, CDR1 is MNHNS and CDR2 is SASEGT.